The present T cell receptor (beta chain) was sequenced within a study of blood T cells in healthy people across ages (dated by TCRdb to between 2015 and 2017). As for the study more broadly: In model experiments, template switching captured about one uniquely barcoded TCR beta cDNA molecule for every two T cells. Donors were grouped into four age groups: young (average roughly 17 years), middle-aged (around 39), aged (roughly 62) and long-lived (about 82). Age-related changes in TCR beta repertoire diversity were measured in the study by deep sequencing normalized with unique cDNA molecular identifiers. For two donors (one aged 18 to 29 and one aged 80 or older), the study analyzed two additional independent replicas of 1 million unique cDNA reads from the same blood draw. To avoid experimental bias, donors of different ages were spread randomly across the sequencing lanes. Summary of the overall study and its limitations: Observed TCR beta diversity correlated strongly with the percentage of naive T cells measured by flow cytometry. Donor CMV infection status was unknown, potentially confounding age-related changes in expanded clonotypes. Because profiling used bulk unsorted PBMCs, naive and antigen-experienced compartments could not be compared conclusively. Estimates of total diversity based on one million sequenced T cells were considered lower bounds and underestimates. Compared with the aged group, the long-lived group had more naive CD4+ T cells, fewer expanded clones and increased TCR diversity, a pattern suggesting age selection. Observed TCR beta diversity per million T cells fell roughly linearly with age, and a significant reduction was already apparent by age around 40.

Deletion took 0 bases off V and 1 base off J, with a span of 6 bases between the germline ends. Its CDR3 holds 15 amino acids, cysteine through phenylalanine. Left in the record is the CDR3 DNA by itself, 45 bases read in frame from the first base. The library was prepared using 5' RACE. TCRdb records Illumina HiSeq 2500 as the sequencer. The second PCR ran for about 6 to 12 cycles and used a J-beta primer mix along with a sample-barcoded 5' primer. A template-switch 5' adaptor carrying 12 random nucleotides introduced a unique molecular identifier onto each TCR beta cDNA molecule. At least 2.5 million CDR3-containing paired-end reads were obtained from each sample. All of the RNA was converted into first-strand cDNA using the Mint cDNA synthesis kit, with a TRBC-specific oligonucleotide serving as the primer. After uracil-DNA glycosylase treatment, a first 18-cycle PCR used universal primers M1SS and BC2_uni_R on all cDNA. Under the source paper's analysis protocol: Normalization of each sample was performed by random selection of 1 million high-quality reads, each carrying a distinct molecular identifier. Reads with shared molecular identifiers were discarded instead of being binned into consensus sequences. MiTCR, set to a Q25 quality threshold and the strictest error-elimination algorithm, was used for CDR3 identification, clonotype clustering and error correction. A nonparametric unseen species model with Euler transformation was used to estimate lower-bound total TCR beta diversity. TCRdb passed the public sequencing reads through fastp at Q25 and MiXCR, retaining productive beta sequences. Records with the same CDR3 protein are collapsed into one entry carrying the most frequent genes and DNA. The V and J calls were determined by TCRdb, not by the authors. Across this sample there are hundreds of thousands of distinct CDR3 sequences, with approximately 31% seen only once. The leading ten clones occupy just over 15% of the sample.

The donors were 40 or so Caucasian individuals from Russia, aged roughly 6 to 100 years, who were systemically healthy. Approximately 9.3 milliliters of peripheral blood were collected from each donor into EDTA-treated Vacutainer tubes. PBMCs were isolated by Ficoll-Paque density-gradient centrifugation, with at least 6.5 million obtained per sample. Total RNA, at least 6 micrograms per sample, was extracted from PBMCs with Trizol reagent. For every donor, flow cytometry on a PBMC aliquot measured the percentage of naive CD45RAhigh/CD27high T cells. As for this clonotype: No antigen is known for it. Base qualities are missing; no much larger clone stands one base away.

The rearrangement joined TRBV12-3 or TRBV12-4 to TRBJ2-2; the D gene is unclear. The clonotype was recovered from a woman at least 80 years old in good health. Donor details come from another sample of the same person, matched by shared clones. The sequenced material came from blood. The DNA sequence reads TGTGCCAGCAGTTTAGCGCAGGTGAACACCGGGGAGCTGTTTTTT. Its product reads: CASSLAQVNTGELFF.